This entry describes one T cell receptor (beta chain). Unmatched junction bases numbered 6, after V lost 3 bases and J lost 5 bases. CDR1 and CDR2 from the germline V gene are SGDLS and YYNGEE. The CDR3 is 14 residues long. This entry is derived from a study of T cell changes during pregnancy in multiple sclerosis. The protocol was immunoSEQ multiplex PCR, while the TCRdb copy is restricted to in-frame clones and leaves out a portion. The sample yields tens of thousands of clones, 92% seen once. This TCR came from a female donor with multiple sclerosis, enrolled in a pregnancy study. The chain uses TRBV9 and TRBJ2-7; 9 nucleotides match TRBD2. The sample was CD8+ T cells from peripheral blood mononuclear cells, taken in the first trimester of pregnancy. For the CDR3, the DNA is TGTGCCAGCAGCGCGGGACTAGCCGGGGACGAGCAGTACTTC. Residues: CASSAGLAGDEQYF.